A selection of T cell receptor beta chains follows, all from one sample in a study of CD8 T cells in Susac syndrome. TCRdb re-called the immunoSEQ multiplex PCR reads with MiXCR, one entry per CDR3 protein. The sample shows 100,000 to 150,000 distinct CDR3 sequences, nearly 95% of them seen only once. Sequenced material: CD4+ T cells from PBMCs. Receptors were obtained from a human donor in good health. Both conserved end residues are part of each CDR3. The order of the fields is clone size, V gene, J gene, D gene, CDR3 DNA, CDR3 protein. D genes are given only for firm matches. Clone sizes are given selectively: once, few, many, or a class where the clone is expanded.

>-|TRBV5-1|TRBJ2-7|TRBD1
TGCGCCAGCAGCTTAAGGGGACAGGGCCACGAGCAGTACTTC
CASSLRGQGHEQYF
>-|TRBV5-1|TRBJ1-5|-
TGCGCCAGCAGCCCGGGACTCAAGGGGAAGGGCAATCAGCCCCAGCATTTT
CASSPGLKGKGNQPQHF
>-|TRBV20-1|TRBJ1-1|TRBD1
TGCAGTGCGGGAGATACAGGGGGTAGTACTGAAGCTTTCTTT
CSAGDTGGSTEAFF
>-|TRBV10-3|TRBJ1-3|-
TGTGCCATCAGTAACGAGTCTGGAAACACCATATATTTT
CAISNESGNTIYF
>-|TRBV7-9|TRBJ2-5|-
TGTGCCAGCAGCTTAGTCCACAGGGGGGGTCAAGAGACCCAGTACTTC
CASSLVHRGGQETQYF
>-|TRBV28|TRBJ2-7|TRBD2
TGTGCCAGCAGTTTAGGATCAAGCGGGATCATGGAGCAGTACTTC
CASSLGSSGIMEQYF
>-|TRBV6-5|TRBJ1-5|TRBD1
TGTGCCAGCGGGACAGGGGGGTTTAATCAGCCCCAGCATTTT
CASGTGGFNQPQHF
>-|TRBV3-1|TRBJ2-4|-
TGTGCCAGCAGCCAAGGCCTAACAAAAAACATTCAGTACTTC
CASSQGLTKNIQYF
>-|TRBV7-9|TRBJ2-3|-
TGTGCCAGCAGCTTAGACTGGGATACGCAGTATTTT
CASSLDWDTQYF
>-|TRBV5-1|TRBJ1-2|TRBD1
TGCGCCAGCAGCCTACAGGGGAAGGGCTACACCTTC
CASSLQGKGYTF
>-|TRBV28|TRBJ2-6|-
TGTGCCAGCAGACCTGATACAGGCCGTCCTGGGGCCAACGTCCTGACTTTC
CASRPDTGRPGANVLTF
>-|TRBV2|TRBJ1-3|TRBD1
TGTGCCAGCAGGGACAGGGAATCTGGAAACACCATATATTTT
CASRDRESGNTIYF
>-|TRBV5-1|TRBJ2-6|-
TGCGCCAGCAGCTTGGGAGCAGGGATTGGGGCCAACGTCCTGACTTTC
CASSLGAGIGANVLTF
>-|TRBV27|TRBJ2-3|-
TGTGCCAGCAGTTTCCTCCGTAGCACAGATACGCAGTATTTT
CASSFLRSTDTQYF
>-|TRBV3-1|TRBJ2-1|-
TGTGCCAGCAGCCAAGGGGTGGGCCGGGGTGAGCAGTTCTTC
CASSQGVGRGEQFF
>-|TRBV29-1|TRBJ2-7|-
TGCAGCGTTTCCCGGGACACCTACGAGCAGTACTTC
CSVSRDTYEQYF
>-|TRBV12-3/TRBV12-4|TRBJ2-7|-
TGTGCCAGCAGGGACAGTATCGAGCAGTACTTC
CASRDSIEQYF
>-|TRBV25-1|TRBJ1-3|-
TGTGCCAGCACCCAAAGGGGCAGCACCTCTGGAAACACCATATATTTT
CASTQRGSTSGNTIYF
>once|TRBV4-1|TRBJ2-1|TRBD2
TGCGCCAGCAGCCAAGAGGGGACTAGCTCATGGCGGGGGAATGAGCAGTTCTTC
CASSQEGTSSWRGNEQFF
>-|TRBV7-9|TRBJ1-3|-
TGTGCCAGCAGCTCAAAGGGACTCTCTGGAAACACCATATATTTT
CASSSKGLSGNTIYF
>-|TRBV19|TRBJ2-1|TRBD2
TGTGCCAGTAGTATTATAGCGGGAGGTCGAAATGAGCAGTTCTTC
CASSIIAGGRNEQFF
>-|TRBV29-1|TRBJ2-3|-
TGCAGCGCAGAGAGAGGCACAGATACGCAGTATTTT
CSAERGTDTQYF
>-|TRBV29-1|TRBJ2-3|-
TGCAGCGTCCGAGGGGCAGATACGCAGTATTTT
CSVRGADTQYF
>-|TRBV18|TRBJ1-1|-
TGTGCCAGCTCCACGTCTGAGGATATGGAAGCTTTCTTT
CASSTSEDMEAFF
>-|TRBV3-1|TRBJ1-3|-
TGTGCCAGCAGCCAAGATGTAGCCTCTGGAAACACCATATATTTT
CASSQDVASGNTIYF
>-|TRBV5-1|TRBJ1-2|TRBD1
TGCGCCAGCAGTATTGGGACAGAGGGCTACACCTTC
CASSIGTEGYTF
>-|TRBV28|TRBJ2-7|-
TGTGCCAGCAGCCCGAGCCCTAGATACGAGCAGTACTTC
CASSPSPRYEQYF
>-|TRBV29-1|TRBJ2-7|-
TGCAGCGTTCTAAGGGGACCGCTGGTCGAGCAGTACTTC
CSVLRGPLVEQYF
>-|TRBV12-3/TRBV12-4|TRBJ1-5|TRBD1
TGTGCCAGCAGTTCAGATAGGGACAGGGACAATCAGCCCCAGCATTTT
CASSSDRDRDNQPQHF
>-|TRBV28|TRBJ1-2|-
TGTGCCAGCAGCCCGGGGGTAACGGGAGGCTACACCTTC
CASSPGVTGGYTF
>once|TRBV7-2|TRBJ2-3|-
TGTGCCAGCAGCCCAGGACTGGTAGTAGCAGATACGCAGTATTTT
CASSPGLVVADTQYF
>-|TRBV19|TRBJ1-5|-
TGTGCCAGTAGCGGTGGGACATATAGCAATCAGCCCCAGCATTTT
CASSGGTYSNQPQHF
>-|TRBV5-6|TRBJ1-4|-
TGTGCCAGCAGCGGTACGGGGGTAGGCGAAAAACTGTTTTTT
CASSGTGVGEKLFF
>-|TRBV29-1|TRBJ2-1|-
TGCAGCGTTGGTACAGGGTACTACAATGAGCAGTTCTTC
CSVGTGYYNEQFF
>-|TRBV7-9|TRBJ2-1|TRBD2
TGTGCCAGCAGCCCACAGACTAGCACTAACGATGAGCAGTTCTTC
CASSPQTSTNDEQFF
>-|TRBV15|TRBJ2-5|-
TGTGCCACCAGCAGACCGCAAGAGACCCAGTACTTC
CATSRPQETQYF
>-|TRBV28|TRBJ1-3|TRBD1
TGTGCCAGCAGACAGGGACAGGCTGGAAACACCATATATTTT
CASRQGQAGNTIYF